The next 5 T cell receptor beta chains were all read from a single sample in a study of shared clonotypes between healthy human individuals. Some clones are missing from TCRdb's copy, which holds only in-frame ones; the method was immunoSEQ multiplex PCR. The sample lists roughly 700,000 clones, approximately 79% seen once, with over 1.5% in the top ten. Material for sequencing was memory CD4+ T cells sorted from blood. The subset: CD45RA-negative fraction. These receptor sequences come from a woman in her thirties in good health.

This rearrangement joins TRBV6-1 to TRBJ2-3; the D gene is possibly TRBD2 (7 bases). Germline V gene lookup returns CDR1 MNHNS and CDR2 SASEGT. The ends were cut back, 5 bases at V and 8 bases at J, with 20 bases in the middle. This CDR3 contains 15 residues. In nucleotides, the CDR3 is TGTGCCAGCAGTCCGGGGGGCATAAAAGTTCGTACGCAGTATTTT. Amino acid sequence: CASSPGGIKVRTQYF.

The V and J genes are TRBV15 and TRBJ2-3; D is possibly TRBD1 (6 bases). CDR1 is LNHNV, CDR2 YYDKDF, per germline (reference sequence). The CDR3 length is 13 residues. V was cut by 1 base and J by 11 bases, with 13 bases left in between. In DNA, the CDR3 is TGTGCCACCAGCAGAGCATCGACGGACAGGCAGTATTTT. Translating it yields CATSRASTDRQYF.

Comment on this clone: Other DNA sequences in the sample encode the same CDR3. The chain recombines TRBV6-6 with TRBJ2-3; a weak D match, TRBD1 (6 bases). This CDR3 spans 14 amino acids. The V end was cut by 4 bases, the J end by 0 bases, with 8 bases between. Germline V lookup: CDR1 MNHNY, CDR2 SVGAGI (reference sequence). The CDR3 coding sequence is TGTGCCAGCAGTTTCGACAGGAGCACAGATACGCAGTATTTT. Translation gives CASSFDRSTDTQYF.

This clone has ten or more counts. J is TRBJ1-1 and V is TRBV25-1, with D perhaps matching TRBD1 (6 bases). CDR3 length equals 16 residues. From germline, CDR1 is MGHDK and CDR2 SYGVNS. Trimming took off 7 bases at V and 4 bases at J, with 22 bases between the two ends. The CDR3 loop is CASTHAGVRGSTEAFF. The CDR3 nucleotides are TGTGCCAGCACCCATGCAGGGGTGAGGGGTAGCACTGAAGCTTTCTTT. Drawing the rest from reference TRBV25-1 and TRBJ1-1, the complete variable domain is EADIYQTPRYLVIGTGKKITLECSQTMGHDKMYWYQQDPGMELHLIHYSYGVNSTEKGDLSSESTVSRIRTEHFPLTLESARPSHTSQYLCASTHAGVRGSTEAFFGQGTRLTVV.

The CDR3: CASSPTGQQNSPLHF. CDR3 in DNA: TGTGCCAGCAGCCCGACCGGACAGCAAAATTCACCCCTCCACTTT. The chain links TRBV27 to TRBJ1-6; D is possibly TRBD1 (6 bases). The length of the CDR3 is 15 residues. V gave up 6 bases and J gave up 7 bases, with 16 bases separating them. Germline-derived CDR1 and CDR2 are MNHEY and SMNVEV (reference sequence).